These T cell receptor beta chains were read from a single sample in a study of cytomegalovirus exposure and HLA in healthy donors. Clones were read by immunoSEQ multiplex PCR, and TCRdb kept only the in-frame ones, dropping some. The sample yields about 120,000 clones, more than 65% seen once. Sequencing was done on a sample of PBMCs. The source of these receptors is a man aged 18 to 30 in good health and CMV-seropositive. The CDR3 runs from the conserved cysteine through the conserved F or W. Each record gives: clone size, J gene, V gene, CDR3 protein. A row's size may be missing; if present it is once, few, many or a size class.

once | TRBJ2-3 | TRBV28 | CASSGGGGDTQYF
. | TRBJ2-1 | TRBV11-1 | CASSLEGGQGSYNEQFF
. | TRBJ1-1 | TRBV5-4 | CASSSDRGLGAFF
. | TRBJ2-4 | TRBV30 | CAWSALGQGNSQYF
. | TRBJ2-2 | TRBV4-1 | CASSQLVAGVHTGELFF
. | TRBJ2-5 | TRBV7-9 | CASSSGALNYQETQYF
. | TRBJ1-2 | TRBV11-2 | CASSLVQNYGYTF
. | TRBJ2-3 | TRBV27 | CASSSPGRGVGTQYF
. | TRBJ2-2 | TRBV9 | CASSVGVAGPANTGELFF
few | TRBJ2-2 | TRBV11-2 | CASSLGRRTSGAGELFF
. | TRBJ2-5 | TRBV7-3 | CASSLGGRASETQYF
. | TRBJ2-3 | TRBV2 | CASSGRTSGGTDTQYF
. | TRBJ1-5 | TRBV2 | CASSEGRGNQPQHF
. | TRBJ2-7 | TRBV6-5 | CASYDRHKTYEQYF
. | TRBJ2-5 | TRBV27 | CASSSTRTGAGETQYF
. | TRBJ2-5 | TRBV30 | CAWSVRRTSGKETQYF
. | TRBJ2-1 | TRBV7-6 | CASSLDPPGGRSEQFF
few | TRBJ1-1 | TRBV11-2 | CASRGEGGWNTEAFF
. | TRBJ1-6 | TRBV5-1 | CASSLGAVSSYNSPLHF
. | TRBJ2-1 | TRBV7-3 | CASSLIAGEQFF
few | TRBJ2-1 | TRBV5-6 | CASTWRRESRGEQFF
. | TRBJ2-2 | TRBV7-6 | CASSLESWRGGLDTGELFF
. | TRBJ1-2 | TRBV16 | CASSHWTGNVDGYTF
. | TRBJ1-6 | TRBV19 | CASSITGGSYNSPLHF
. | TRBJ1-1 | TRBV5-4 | CASSPDRSLEAFF
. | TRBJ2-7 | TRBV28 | CASRETLQGAYEQYF
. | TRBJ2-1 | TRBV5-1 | CASSLESGLNEQFF
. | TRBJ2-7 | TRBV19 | CASGEGVNSYEQYF
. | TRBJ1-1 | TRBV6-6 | CASSYRSEDTEAFF
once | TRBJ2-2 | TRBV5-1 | CASSLHSSTGELFF
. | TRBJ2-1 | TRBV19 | CASSNGETYNEQFF
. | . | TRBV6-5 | CASSYSNEQYF
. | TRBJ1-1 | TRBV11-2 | CASKLSTGGTEAFF
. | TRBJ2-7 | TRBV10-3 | CAISETDYEQYF
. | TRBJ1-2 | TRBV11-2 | CASSSYPGQGASYGYTF
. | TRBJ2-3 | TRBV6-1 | CASSDAAGLTDTQYF
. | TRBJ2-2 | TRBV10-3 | CAISESGTGELFF